The subject of this entry is one T cell receptor (beta chain). Antigen specificity is unknown. The data belong to a study of shared clonotypes between healthy human individuals. Study background: CD8 memory received one plate per donor, CD8 naive two, CD4 memory three and CD4 naive three. General study points: Sampling was confined to blood; repertoires within tissues likely differ. All-four-donor shared clonotypes had higher generation probabilities than non-shared clonotypes did.

Measured with immunoSEQ multiplex PCR; TCRdb has only the in-frame clones, and not every one. The sample includes fewer than 350,000 clones, roughly 87% of them seen just once. Germline CDR1 reads MNHEY; CDR2 reads SVGAGI. The CDR3 contains 14 residues. V lost 5 bases to trimming and J lost 3 bases, with 14 bases between them. All donors were Caucasian adults living in Nashville, Tennessee. This TCR derives from a man between 18 and 35 years old in good health. The specimen was memory CD8+ T cells sorted from blood. Regarding subset: CD45RO+ cells pooled with CCR7-negative TemRA cells. The chain has TRBV6-5 and TRBJ2-7; weak D call: TRBD1 (7 bases). The CDR3 DNA is TGTGCCAGCAGTACGACAGGGCGGGGCTACGAGCAGTACTTC. Amino acid sequence: CASSTTGRGYEQYF.